These 2 T cell receptor beta chains were all obtained from the same sample, sequenced in a study of cytomegalovirus exposure and HLA in healthy donors. Primers included in the PCR were 60 Vbeta and 13 Jbeta primers. The protocol was immunoSEQ multiplex PCR, while the TCRdb copy is restricted to in-frame clones and leaves out a portion. The table shows around 170,000 clones, with over 60% occurring only once. Material: PBMCs. The receptors shown here come from a girl aged 10-17 years in good health and CMV-seronegative.

This clone occurred a few times. The rearrangement links TRBV10-1 to TRBJ2-7, with a tentative D call TRBD1 (6 bases). Trimming took off 3 bases at V and 0 bases at J, with 12 bases between the two ends. Germline CDR1 reads WNHNN; CDR2 reads SYGVQD (reference sequence). CDR3 size: 15 residues. The CDR3 DNA sequence: TGCGCCAGCAGTGAAGTTGGACAGCGCTCCTACGAGCAGTACTTC. Its protein product is CASSEVGQRSYEQYF.

This clone turned up a few times. This chain uses TRBV7-3 with TRBJ2-1; D ambiguous. V dropped 1 base and J dropped 0 bases, with 10 bases sitting between them. Germline CDR1 reads SGHTA; CDR2 reads FQGTGA. This CDR3 is 16 amino acids long. CDR3: CASSLMTPSSYNEQFF. Written as DNA, the CDR3 is TGTGCCAGCAGCTTAATGACTCCGAGCTCCTACAATGAGCAGTTCTTC.